Described below is a single T cell receptor (beta chain) sequence and its context. Its antigen is unidentified. Regarding time point: patch test 3, about 24 weeks after DPC sensitization. Treatment described: therapeutic diphenylcyclopropenone sensitization with weekly scalp DPC. The data are from a study of human T cells and chemical hapten exposure. Findings of the study overall: Unchanged with DPC sensitization were TCRs above 1 in 1000 frequency.

Original processing methods: Per sample, the median was around 100,000 TCRs, with values from roughly 23,000 to 700,000. One entry per CDR3 protein, called by TCRdb with MiXCR from the RACE reads. The V and J calls come from TCRdb's annotation, not from the publication. Of about 190,000 distinct CDR3 sequences in the sample, about 22% were seen once. This sample comprised whole blood, obtained in connection with sensitization to the hapten diphenylcyclopropenone (DPC). This sequence originates from a woman in her 40s with alopecia areata. Some clones in this sample may be carry-over from other donors' samples.

For the CDR3, the DNA is TGCGCCAGCAGCTTGGTAAATGGCAGGGGGAACATTCAGTACTTC. Translating gives CASSLVNGRGNIQYF. The V gene is TRBV5-1, the J gene TRBJ2-4, with 7 bases lining up with TRBD1. Germline loops: CDR1 SGHRS, CDR2 YFSETQ. Trimming took 0 bases from V and 7 from J; bases not matched to a gene: 7. CDR3 size: 15 residues.